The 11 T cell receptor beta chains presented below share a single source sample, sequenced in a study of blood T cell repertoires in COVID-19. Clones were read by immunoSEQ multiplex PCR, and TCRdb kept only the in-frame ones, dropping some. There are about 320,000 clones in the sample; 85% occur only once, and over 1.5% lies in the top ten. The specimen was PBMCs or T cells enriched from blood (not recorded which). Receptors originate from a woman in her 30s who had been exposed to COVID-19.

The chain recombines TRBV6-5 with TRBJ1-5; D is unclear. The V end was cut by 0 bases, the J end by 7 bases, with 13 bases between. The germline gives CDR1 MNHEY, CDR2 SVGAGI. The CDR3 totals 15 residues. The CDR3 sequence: CASSYSGRGRQPQHF. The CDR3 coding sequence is TGTGCCAGCAGTTACTCAGGGAGAGGGCGGCAGCCCCAGCATTTT.

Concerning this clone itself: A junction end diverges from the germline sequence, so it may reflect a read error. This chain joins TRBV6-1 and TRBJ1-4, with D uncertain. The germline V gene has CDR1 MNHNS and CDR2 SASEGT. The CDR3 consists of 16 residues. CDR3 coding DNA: TGTGCCAGCAGAGAAGGGTGGGCCGGAAGTAATGAAAAACTGTTTTTT. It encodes CASREGWAGSNEKLFF.

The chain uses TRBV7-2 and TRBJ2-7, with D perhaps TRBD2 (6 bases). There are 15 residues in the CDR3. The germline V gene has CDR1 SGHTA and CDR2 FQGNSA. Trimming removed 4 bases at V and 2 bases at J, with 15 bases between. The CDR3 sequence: CASSSNWGLTYEQYF. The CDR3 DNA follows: TGTGCCAGCAGCTCTAATTGGGGACTGACCTACGAGCAGTACTTC.

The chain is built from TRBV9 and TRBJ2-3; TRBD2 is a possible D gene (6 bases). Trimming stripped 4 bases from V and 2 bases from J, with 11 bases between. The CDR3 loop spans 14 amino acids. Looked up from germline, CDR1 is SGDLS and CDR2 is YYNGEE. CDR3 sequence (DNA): TGTGCCAGCAGCCTAAGCGGGTTCACAGATACGCAGTATTTT. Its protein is CASSLSGFTDTQYF.

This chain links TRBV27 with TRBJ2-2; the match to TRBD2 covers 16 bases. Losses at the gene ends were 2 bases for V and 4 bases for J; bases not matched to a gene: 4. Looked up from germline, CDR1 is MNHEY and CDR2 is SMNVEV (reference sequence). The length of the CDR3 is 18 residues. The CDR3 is CASSLRGLAGGATGELFF. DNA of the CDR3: TGTGCCAGCAGTTTAAGGGGACTAGCGGGGGGGGCCACCGGGGAGCTGTTTTTT.

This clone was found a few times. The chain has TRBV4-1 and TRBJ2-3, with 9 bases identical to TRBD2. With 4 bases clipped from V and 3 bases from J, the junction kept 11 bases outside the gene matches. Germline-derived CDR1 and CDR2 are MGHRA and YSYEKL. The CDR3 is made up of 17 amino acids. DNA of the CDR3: TGCGCCAGCAGCCTCTCCCGAAGACTAGCGGATACAGATACGCAGTATTTT. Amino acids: CASSLSRRLADTDTQYF.

In DNA form, the CDR3 reads TGCGCCAGCAGTGAAGGACTAGTGTCAGAGACCCAGTACTTC. This encodes CASSEGLVSETQYF. The chain combines TRBV10-2 with TRBJ2-5, with TRBD2 matching 7 bases. V lost 3 bases and J lost 4; bases outside the gene matches: 5. Germline V CDR1 and CDR2: WSHSY, SAAADI. The CDR3 totals 14 residues.

CDR3 nucleotides: TGTGCCAGCAGTCAACTTGGACAGAGCCTCTCCTACGAGCAGTACTTC. Protein sequence: CASSQLGQSLSYEQYF. V and J are TRBV5-4 and TRBJ2-7; maybe TRBD1 (6 bases). There are 16 residues in the CDR3. V lost 5 bases to trimming and J lost 0 bases, with 18 bases between them. Germline assignment: CDR1 SGHNT and CDR2 YYREEE (reference sequence).

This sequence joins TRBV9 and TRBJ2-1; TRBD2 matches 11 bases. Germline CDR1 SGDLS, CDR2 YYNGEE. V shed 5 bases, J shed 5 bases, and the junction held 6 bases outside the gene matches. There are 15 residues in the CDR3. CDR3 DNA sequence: TGTGCCAGCAGGAGCGCTAGCGGGGGGAACAATGAGCAGTTCTTC. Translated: CASRSASGGNNEQFF.

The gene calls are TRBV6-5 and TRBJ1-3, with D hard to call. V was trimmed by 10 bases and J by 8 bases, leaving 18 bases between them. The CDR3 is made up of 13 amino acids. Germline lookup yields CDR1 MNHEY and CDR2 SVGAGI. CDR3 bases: TGTGCCATACTCCCTGGTGAGCAGGACACCATATATTTT. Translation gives CAILPGEQDTIYF.

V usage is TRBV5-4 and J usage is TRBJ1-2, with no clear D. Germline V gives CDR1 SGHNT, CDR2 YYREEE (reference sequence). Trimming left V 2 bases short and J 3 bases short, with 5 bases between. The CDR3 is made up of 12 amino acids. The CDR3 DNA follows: TGTGCCAGCAGCTTTCGGGACTATGGCTACACCTTC. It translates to CASSFRDYGYTF.